The clone carrying this T cell receptor beta chain was found a few times. Its target is unknown. These data belong to a study of response to subunit inactivated influenza vaccine. General study findings and limits: Authors suggested each seasonal flu vaccination may recruit only limited numbers of new T cells.

TCRdb fed the RT-PCR reads into MiXCR, producing one record per CDR3 protein. The table has approximately 520,000 distinct CDR3 sequences, roughly 25% seen once. V lost 2 bases and J lost 8; bases outside the gene matches: 6. This CDR3 is 15 amino acids long. CDR1 is MDHEN, CDR2 SYDVKM, per germline. This clonotype was sampled from a man aged 50 to 59 who received an inactivated influenza vaccine. V gene TRBV28 combines with J gene TRBJ2-1, with 10 bases fitting TRBD2. The source was CD4+ T cells sorted from PBMCs, collected roughly 5 days after vaccination. CDR3: CASSLPSGRFYEQFF. CDR3 sequence (DNA): TGTGCCAGCAGTTTACCTAGCGGGAGATTCTATGAGCAGTTCTTC.